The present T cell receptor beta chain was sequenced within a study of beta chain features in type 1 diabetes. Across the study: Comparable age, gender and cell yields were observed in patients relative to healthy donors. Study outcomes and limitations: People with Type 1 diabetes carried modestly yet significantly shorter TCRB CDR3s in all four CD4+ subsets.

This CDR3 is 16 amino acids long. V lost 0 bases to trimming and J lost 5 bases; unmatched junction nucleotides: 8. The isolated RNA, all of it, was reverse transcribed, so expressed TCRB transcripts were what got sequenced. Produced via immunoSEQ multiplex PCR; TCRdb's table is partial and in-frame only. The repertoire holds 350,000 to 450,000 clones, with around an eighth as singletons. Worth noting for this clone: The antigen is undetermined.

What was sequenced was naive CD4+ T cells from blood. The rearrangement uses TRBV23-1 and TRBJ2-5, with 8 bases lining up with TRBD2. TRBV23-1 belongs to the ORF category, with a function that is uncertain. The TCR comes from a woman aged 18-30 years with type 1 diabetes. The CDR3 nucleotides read TGCGCCAGCAGTCAATCGGGTGCGGGGGGTGGGGAGACCCAGTACTTC. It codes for CASSQSGAGGGETQYF.